One sample yielded the 23 T cell receptor beta chains listed below, sequenced in a study of blood T cell repertoires in COVID-19. The method was immunoSEQ multiplex PCR; TCRdb's version includes in-frame clones alone and lacks a portion of them. The data contain roughly 400,000 clones, more than 70% of them singletons. Sample: PBMCs or T cells enriched from blood (not recorded which). These receptors came from a woman aged 18-29 years who had been exposed to COVID-19.

This clone has only one observation. The gene calls are TRBV15 and TRBJ2-1, with 10 positions matching TRBD2. Trimming removed 5 bases from V and 11 bases from J; junction bases left unmatched: 6. The CDR3 has 13 residues. CDR1 is LNHNV and CDR2 is YYDKDF in the germline V gene (reference sequence). This chain's CDR3 is CATSPSGSLKQFF. Here the CDR3 DNA reads TGTGCCACCAGCCCTAGCGGGAGTTTAAAGCAGTTCTTC.

This clone was detected only once. The rearrangement uses TRBV2 and TRBJ2-7; possibly TRBD2 for D (5 bases). Germline CDR1 reads SNHLY; CDR2 reads FYNNEI. The CDR3 is made up of 16 amino acids. V lost 6 bases, J lost 3 bases, and 21 bases lay in between. The CDR3 sequence is CASRNPTFTRDYEQYF. CDR3 sequence (DNA): TGTGCCAGCAGGAACCCAACCTTTACCCGGGACTACGAGCAGTACTTC.

The table lists this clone with a count of one. The chain links TRBV2 to TRBJ1-1, with D perhaps matching TRBD1 (5 bases). Trimming stripped 7 bases from V and 1 base from J, with 10 bases between. Germline assignment: CDR1 SNHLY and CDR2 FYNNEI. The length of the CDR3 is 13 residues. The CDR3 DNA follows: TGTGCCAGCACCCCGGACACGAACACTGAAGCTTTCTTT. Translated: CASTPDTNTEAFF.

V and J are TRBV18 and TRBJ2-7; 7 positions match TRBD2. Germline CDR1 KGHSH, CDR2 LQKENI. This CDR3 region has 14 residues. Trimming cost V 2 bases and J 5 bases; bases outside gene matches: 6. The CDR3 DNA reads as TGTGCCAGCTCACCAGGCGGGAGTTCCGACGAGCAGTACTTC. Amino acids: CASSPGGSSDEQYF.

This chain joins TRBV14 and TRBJ2-7; maybe TRBD2 (6 bases). CDR3 length equals 13 residues. Germline V gene lookup returns CDR1 SGHDN and CDR2 FVKESK. V dropped 3 bases and J dropped 6 bases, with 12 bases sitting between them. CDR3 protein: CASSHAGPSEQYF. In nucleotides, the CDR3 is TGTGCCAGCAGCCATGCGGGGCCAAGCGAGCAGTACTTC.

The chain combines TRBV29-1 with TRBJ1-1; tentative D call: TRBD1 (5 bases). The V end was cut by 6 bases, the J end by 3 bases, with 17 bases between. Germline assignment: CDR1 SQVTM and CDR2 ANQGSEA. The CDR3 length is 14 residues. CDR3 sequence (DNA): TGCAGCGTGGGGGTTTGGGAGGAGGACACTGAAGCTTTCTTT. Residues: CSVGVWEEDTEAFF.

The chain carries TRBV3-1 (or the pseudogene TRBV3-2) and TRBJ2-3, with 16 positions matching TRBD2. The germline V gene has CDR1 LGHDT and CDR2 YNNKEL (reference sequence). CDR3 length: 20 residues. J lost 6 bases, V lost 3 bases, and 15 bases had no gene match. The CDR3 nucleotides are TGTGCCAGCAGCCACACTACCTGGGGACTAGCGGGAGGGAGAGGGGATACGCAGTATTTT. The encoded protein is CASSHTTWGLAGGRGDTQYF.

On this clone: The germline gene is not matched at one end of the junction; a read error may be the cause. The genes are TRBV27 and TRBJ2-2, with no clear D. This CDR3 spans 12 amino acids. The germline V gene has CDR1 MNHEY and CDR2 SMNVEV (reference sequence). DNA for the CDR3: TGTGCCGTGAGGCCGAACATCGGGGAGCTGTTTTTT. Amino acids: CAVRPNIGELFF.

The gene calls are TRBV6-5 and TRBJ2-7; 7 nucleotides match TRBD1. Germline-derived CDR1 and CDR2 are MNHEY and SVGAGI. CDR3 length equals 14 residues. Trimming cost V 6 bases and J 2 bases; bases outside gene matches: 7. The CDR3 spells CASRQDRVTYEQYF. The CDR3 nucleotides read TGTGCCAGCAGACAAGACAGGGTTACCTACGAGCAGTACTTC.

This chain joins TRBV30 and TRBJ1-5; D not resolved. The CDR3 runs 12 residues. V lost 3 bases and J lost 9, with 12 bases in between. From germline, CDR1 is GTSNPN and CDR2 SVGIG (reference sequence). The CDR3 region is CAWSDNRGPQHF. DNA of the CDR3: TGTGCCTGGAGCGACAATCGGGGGCCCCAGCATTTT.

This clone has just one count. The rearrangement links TRBV5-1 to TRBJ1-3; D is unresolved. The CDR3 runs 17 residues. Trimming removed 0 bases at V and 0 bases at J, with 13 bases between. In germline, CDR1 is SGHRS, CDR2 YFSETQ. For the CDR3, the DNA is TGCGCCAGCAGCTTGGTTAGCGAGGGAGGCTCTGGAAACACCATATATTTT. Translation gives CASSLVSEGGSGNTIYF.

The chain is built from TRBV19 and TRBJ1-1, with TRBD1 matching over 8 bases. Looked up from germline, CDR1 is LNHDA and CDR2 is SQIVND (reference sequence). This CDR3 is 13 amino acids long. The V gene end was trimmed by 3 bases and the J gene end by 8 bases; junction bases not matched to a gene: 5. CDR3 amino acids: CASSILGQGEAFF. In DNA, the CDR3 is TGTGCCAGTAGTATCCTAGGACAGGGAGAAGCTTTCTTT.

The chain carries TRBV28 and TRBJ2-3; possible D gene TRBD2, 5 bases. V lost 5 bases and J 11 bases, leaving 20 bases between the germline ends. Germline V gene sequence: CDR1 MDHEN, CDR2 SYDVKM. This CDR3 spans 14 amino acids. The CDR3 region has the DNA TGTGCCAGCAGTAGGGTCGGGAACGGGATTGGGCAGTATTTT. It translates to CASSRVGNGIGQYF.

The rearrangement links TRBV24-1 to TRBJ2-5; TRBD2 matches at 9 bases. The CDR3 is 14 residues long. Looked up from germline, CDR1 is KGHDR and CDR2 is SFDVKD. Unmatched junction bases numbered 7, after V lost 10 bases and J lost 2 bases. CDR3 bases: TGTGCCACTCAGACTAGCGGCCTGCAAGAGACCCAGTACTTC. Translated, it gives CATQTSGLQETQYF.

The rearrangement joins TRBV15 to TRBJ2-5; TRBD2 is a possible D gene (6 bases). CDR3 length: 13 amino acids. CDR1 is LNHNV and CDR2 is YYDKDF in the germline V gene (reference sequence). V was cut by 8 bases and J by 7 bases, with 17 bases left in between. CDR3 nucleotide sequence: TGTGCCACCGGAATACGGGGGTTGGGGACCCAGTACTTC. Its translation is CATGIRGLGTQYF.

This clone turned up a few times. This chain uses TRBV10-3 with TRBJ1-3; D ambiguous. This CDR3 is built from 13 residues. The germline CDR1 and CDR2 sequences are ENHRY and SYGVKD. Trimming shortened V by 3 bases and J by 4 bases, and 7 bases separated the two germline ends. The CDR3: CAISEQPGNTIYF. CDR3 nucleotide sequence: TGTGCCATCAGTGAACAGCCGGGAAACACCATATATTTT.

This rearrangement joins TRBV6-5 to TRBJ1-2; tentative D call: TRBD1 (6 bases). Per the germline V gene, CDR1 is MNHEY and CDR2 is SVGAGI. The CDR3 is made up of 13 amino acids. V was cut by 9 bases and J by 2 bases, with 13 bases left in between. The CDR3 protein is CASIYRDNYGYTF. CDR3 nucleotides: TGTGCCAGTATATACAGGGACAACTATGGCTACACCTTC.

The chain employs TRBV19 and TRBJ2-1; TRBD2 agrees at 11 bases. This CDR3 spans 15 amino acids. Germline CDR1 and CDR2: LNHDA and SQIVND (reference sequence). V shed 5 bases, J shed 7 bases, and the junction held 7 bases outside the gene matches. The CDR3 nucleotides are TGTGCCAGTAGTTTTATAGCGGGAGGGTTTAATGAGCAGTTCTTC. Translated, it gives CASSFIAGGFNEQFF. Full variable domain (remainder filled in from reference TRBV19 and TRBJ2-1): DGGITQSPKYLFRKEGQNVTLSCEQNLNHDAMYWYRQDPGQGLRLIYYSQIVNDFQKGDIAEGYSVSREKKESFPLTVTSAQKNPTAFYLCASSFIAGGFNEQFFGPGTRLTVL.

The CDR3 sequence: CASSPFGSTDTQYF. CDR3 nucleotide sequence: TGTGCCAGCTCACCCTTCGGGAGCACAGATACGCAGTATTTT. The V call is TRBV18, the J call TRBJ2-3; D is ambiguous. The CDR3 consists of 14 residues. V gave up 3 bases and J gave up 0 bases, with 7 bases separating them. From germline, CDR1 is KGHSH and CDR2 LQKENI. The whole variable domain, filled in from reference TRBV18 and TRBJ2-3, reads NAGVMQNPRHLVRRRGQEARLRCSPMKGHSHVYWYRQLPEEGLKFMVYLQKENIIDESGMPKERFSAEFPKEGPSILRIQQVVRGDSAAYFCASSPFGSTDTQYFGPGTRLTVL.

The gene calls are TRBV6-5 and TRBJ1-1; 10 bases match TRBD1. Losses at the gene ends were 2 bases for V and 4 bases for J; bases not matched to a gene: 4. The CDR3 is 15 residues long. Germline-derived CDR1 and CDR2 are MNHEY and SVGAGI. The CDR3 is CASSYGTGVPTEAFF. CDR3 coding DNA: TGTGCCAGCAGTTACGGGACAGGGGTTCCCACTGAAGCTTTCTTT.

The table lists this clone with a few counts. The chain employs TRBV19 and TRBJ1-2, with TRBD1 matching 8 bases. The CDR3 consists of 14 residues. V shed 4 bases and J 2 bases; nucleotides not matched to a gene: 3. The germline gives CDR1 LNHDA, CDR2 SQIVND (reference sequence). The chain's CDR3 is CASSRTGLNYGYTF. The CDR3 coding sequence is TGTGCCAGTAGTAGGACAGGGCTGAACTATGGCTACACCTTC.

This chain joins TRBV11-2 and TRBJ1-3; TRBD1 agrees at 9 bases. The V gene end was trimmed by 10 bases and the J gene end by 0 bases; junction bases not matched to a gene: 4. The CDR3 spans 14 residues. The V gene's germline CDR1 is SGHAT and CDR2 FQNNGV. CDR3 in DNA: TGTGCCACCCAGGACAGGGGCTCTGGAAACACCATATATTTT. Translated: CATQDRGSGNTIYF.

The chain joins TRBV29-1 to TRBJ2-7, with 7 bases aligning to TRBD1. The germline V gene encodes CDR1 SQVTM and CDR2 ANQGSEA. The J segment lost 6 bases and the V segment lost 7 bases, leaving 9 bases of the junction unmatched. There are 12 residues in the CDR3. The CDR3 protein is CSGSDRTREQYF. The CDR3 coding sequence is TGCAGCGGATCGGACAGGACACGCGAGCAGTACTTC.